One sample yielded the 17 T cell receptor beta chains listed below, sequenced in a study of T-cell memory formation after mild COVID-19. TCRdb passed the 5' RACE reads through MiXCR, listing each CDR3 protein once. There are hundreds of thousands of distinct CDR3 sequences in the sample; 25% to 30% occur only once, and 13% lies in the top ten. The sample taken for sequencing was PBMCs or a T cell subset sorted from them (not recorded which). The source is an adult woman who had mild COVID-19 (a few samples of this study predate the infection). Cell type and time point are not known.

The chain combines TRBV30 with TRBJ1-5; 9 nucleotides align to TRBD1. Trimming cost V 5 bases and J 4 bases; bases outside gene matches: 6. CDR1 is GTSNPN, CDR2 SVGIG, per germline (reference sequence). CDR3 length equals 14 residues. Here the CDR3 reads CAWDRGLTNQPQHF. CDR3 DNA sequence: TGTGCCTGGGACAGGGGGTTGACAAATCAGCCCCAGCATTTT.

The CDR3 bases are TGCGCCAGCAGCACTAGACAGGGGGCGACTGAAGCTTTCTTT. Its translation is CASSTRQGATEAFF. This sequence joins TRBV5-1 and TRBJ1-1; 10 positions agree with TRBD1. The V segment lost 4 bases and the J segment 5 bases; nucleotides outside the gene matches: 5. Germline CDR1 reads SGHRS; CDR2 reads YFSETQ. The CDR3 runs to 14 residues.

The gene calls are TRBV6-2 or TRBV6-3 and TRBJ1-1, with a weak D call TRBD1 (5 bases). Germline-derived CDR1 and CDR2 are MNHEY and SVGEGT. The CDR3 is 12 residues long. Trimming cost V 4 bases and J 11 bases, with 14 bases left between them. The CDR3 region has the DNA TGTGCCAGCAGTTTTCGCGGGACCCACGCTTTCTTT. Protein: CASSFRGTHAFF.

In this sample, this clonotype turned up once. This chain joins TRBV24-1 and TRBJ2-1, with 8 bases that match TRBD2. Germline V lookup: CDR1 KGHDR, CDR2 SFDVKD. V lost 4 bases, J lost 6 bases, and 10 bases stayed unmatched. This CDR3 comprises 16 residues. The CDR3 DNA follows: TGTGCCACCAGTGACCTGATAGCGGGACGGGTCAATGAGCAGTTCTTC. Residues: CATSDLIAGRVNEQFF.

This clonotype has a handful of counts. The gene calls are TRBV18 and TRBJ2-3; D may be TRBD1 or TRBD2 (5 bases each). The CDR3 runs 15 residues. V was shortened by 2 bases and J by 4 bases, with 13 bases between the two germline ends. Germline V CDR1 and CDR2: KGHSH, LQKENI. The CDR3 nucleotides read TGTGCCAGCTCACCAGGAAGAAGGGACCCAGATACGCAGTATTTT. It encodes CASSPGRRDPDTQYF. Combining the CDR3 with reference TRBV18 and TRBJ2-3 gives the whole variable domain NAGVMQNPRHLVRRRGQEARLRCSPMKGHSHVYWYRQLPEEGLKFMVYLQKENIIDESGMPKERFSAEFPKEGPSILRIQQVVRGDSAAYFCASSPGRRDPDTQYFGPGTRLTVL.

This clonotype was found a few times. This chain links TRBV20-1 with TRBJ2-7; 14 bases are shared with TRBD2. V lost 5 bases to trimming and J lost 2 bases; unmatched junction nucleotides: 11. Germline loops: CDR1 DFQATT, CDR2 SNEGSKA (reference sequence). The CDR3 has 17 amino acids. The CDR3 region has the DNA TGCAGTGCTCCTTCCGGGACTAGCGGGAGATACCCCTACGAGCAGTACTTC. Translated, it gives CSAPSGTSGRYPYEQYF.

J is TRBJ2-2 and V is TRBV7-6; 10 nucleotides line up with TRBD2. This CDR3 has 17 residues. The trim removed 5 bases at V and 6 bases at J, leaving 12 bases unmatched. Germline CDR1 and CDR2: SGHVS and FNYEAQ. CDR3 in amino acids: CASSVYPTSGVPGELFF. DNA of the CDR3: TGTGCCAGCAGCGTCTACCCCACTAGCGGGGTTCCCGGGGAGCTGTTTTTT.

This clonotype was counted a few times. CDR3 region: CASSEIDGSTDTQYF. The CDR3 nucleotides read TGTGCCAGCAGCGAGATTGACGGTAGCACAGATACGCAGTATTTT. The chain employs TRBV27 and TRBJ2-3; D gene unclear. Germline V gives CDR1 MNHEY, CDR2 SMNVEV (reference sequence). This CDR3 has 15 residues. Trimming stripped 6 bases from V and 0 bases from J, with 13 bases between.

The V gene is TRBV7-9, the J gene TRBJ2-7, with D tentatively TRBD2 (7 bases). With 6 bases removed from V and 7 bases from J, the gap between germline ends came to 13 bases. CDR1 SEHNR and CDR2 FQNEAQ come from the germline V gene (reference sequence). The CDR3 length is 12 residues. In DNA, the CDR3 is TGTGCCAGCAGGGGGGGGCAACAGGAGCAGTACTTC. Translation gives CASRGGQQEQYF.

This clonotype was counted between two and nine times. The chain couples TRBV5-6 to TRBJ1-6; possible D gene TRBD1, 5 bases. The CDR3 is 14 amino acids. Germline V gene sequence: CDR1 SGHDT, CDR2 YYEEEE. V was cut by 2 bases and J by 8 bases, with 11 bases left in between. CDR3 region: CASSFVGGDSPLHF. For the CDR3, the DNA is TGTGCCAGCAGCTTCGTTGGGGGAGATTCACCCCTCCACTTT. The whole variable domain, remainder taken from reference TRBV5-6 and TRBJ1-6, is DAGVTQSPTHLIKTRGQQVTLRCSPKSGHDTVSWYQQALGQGPQFIFQYYEEEERQRGNFPDRFSGHQFPNYSSELNVNALLLGDSALYLCASSFVGGDSPLHFGNGTRLTVT.

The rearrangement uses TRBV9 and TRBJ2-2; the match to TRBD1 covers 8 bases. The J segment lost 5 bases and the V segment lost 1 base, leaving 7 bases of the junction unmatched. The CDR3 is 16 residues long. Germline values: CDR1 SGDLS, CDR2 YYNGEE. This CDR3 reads CASSVSTGVGTGELFF. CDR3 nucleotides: TGTGCCAGCAGCGTATCGACAGGGGTGGGGACCGGGGAGCTGTTTTTT.

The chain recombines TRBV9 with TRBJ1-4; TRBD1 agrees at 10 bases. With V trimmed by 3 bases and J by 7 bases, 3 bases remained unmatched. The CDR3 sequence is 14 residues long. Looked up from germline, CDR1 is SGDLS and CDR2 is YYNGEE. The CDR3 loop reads CASSGTGGFEKLFF. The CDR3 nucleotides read TGTGCCAGCAGCGGGACAGGGGGGTTTGAAAAACTGTTTTTT.

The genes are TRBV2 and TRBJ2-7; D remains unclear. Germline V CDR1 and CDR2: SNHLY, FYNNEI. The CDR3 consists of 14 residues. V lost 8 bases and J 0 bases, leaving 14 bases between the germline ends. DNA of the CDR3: TGTGCCAGCCGCCTGGAGCCCATCTCCTACGAGCAGTACTTC. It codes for CASRLEPISYEQYF. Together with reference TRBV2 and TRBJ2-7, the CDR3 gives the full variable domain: EPEVTQTPSHQVTQMGQEVILRCVPISNHLYFYWYRQILGQKVEFLVSFYNNEISEKSEIFDDQFSVERPDGSNFTLKIRSTKLEDSAMYFCASRLEPISYEQYFGPGTRLTVT.

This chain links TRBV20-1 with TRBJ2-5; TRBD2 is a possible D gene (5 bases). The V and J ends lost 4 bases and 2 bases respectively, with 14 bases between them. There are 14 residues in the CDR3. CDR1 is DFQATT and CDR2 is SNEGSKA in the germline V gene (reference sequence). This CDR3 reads CSAIRSGIQETQYF. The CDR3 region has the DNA TGCAGTGCTATCCGCTCCGGGATACAAGAGACCCAGTACTTC.

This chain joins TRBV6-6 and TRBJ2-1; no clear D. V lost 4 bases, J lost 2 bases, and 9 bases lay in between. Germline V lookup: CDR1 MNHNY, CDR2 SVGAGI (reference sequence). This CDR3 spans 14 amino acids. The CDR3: CASSSADTYNEQFF. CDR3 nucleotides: TGTGCCAGCAGTTCGGCCGATACCTACAATGAGCAGTTCTTC.

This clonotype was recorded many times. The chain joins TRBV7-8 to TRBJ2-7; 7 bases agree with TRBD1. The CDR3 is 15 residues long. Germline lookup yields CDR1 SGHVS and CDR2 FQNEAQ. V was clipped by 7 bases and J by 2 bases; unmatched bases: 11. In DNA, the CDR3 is TGTGCCAGCACCAAATCCGGGACAGCGACCTACGAGCAGTACTTC. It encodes CASTKSGTATYEQYF. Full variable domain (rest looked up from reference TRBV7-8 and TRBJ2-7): GAGVSQSPRYKVAKRGQDVALRCDPISGHVSLFWYQQALGQGPEFLTYFQNEAQLDKSGLPSDRFFAERPEGSVSTLKIQRTQQEDSAVYLCASTKSGTATYEQYFGPGTRLTVT.

The CDR3 nucleotides read TGTGCCAGCAGTTTATTAACGGCGCTCAATGAGCAGTTCTTC. Translating gives CASSLLTALNEQFF. The chain employs TRBV27 and TRBJ2-1; D is unclear. The CDR3 is 14 amino acids. Germline values: CDR1 MNHEY, CDR2 SMNVEV (reference sequence). V was clipped by 1 base and J by 6 bases, with 10 bases between them.